This TCR beta chain was sequenced for a study of Ad26.COV2.S vaccination and SARS-CoV-2 variants (dated by TCRdb to the early 2020s). Regarding the complete study: Donors in the vaccine arm were drawn from COV1001, a multicentre, randomized, double-blind, placebo-controlled phase I-IIa trial testing Ad26.COV2.S in healthy adults. Ad26.COV2.S was given intramuscularly at 5x10^10 or 1x10^11 viral particles, as a single shot or as two shots 56 days apart. Sequencing of the TCRbeta repertoire served to evaluate the specificity and breadth of SARS-CoV-2-reactive T cell receptors following Ad26.COV2.S vaccination. The TCR-sequenced set comprised approximately 30 samples: about 19 Ad26.COV2.S vaccine recipients, 5 placebo recipients and 8 SARS-CoV-2 convalescent individuals. Trial participants were randomized into five groups of five: low-dose or high-dose Ad26.COV2.S given once or twice, or placebo on both occasions. Investigators remained blinded to trial group allocation during experiments and outcome assessment.

TCRbeta CDR3 regions were sequenced with the immunoSEQ Assay. After extraction, genomic DNA underwent amplification by bias-controlled multiplex PCR, followed by high-throughput sequencing. Turning to the authors' computational methods: To quantify the absolute abundance of every unique TCRbeta CDR3 region, sequences were collapsed and filtered. T cell fraction was estimated by normalization of TCRbeta template counts to usable DNA, with usable DNA being measured through amplification of reference genes present in all nucleated cells. Repertoire TCRs were annotated as SARS-CoV-2-specific by exact matching of V gene, CDR3 amino acid sequence and J gene to a known reactive TCR set. The reference SARS-CoV-2 TCR set was derived from MIRA and filtered for enrichment in COVID-19-positive ImmuneCODE repertoires, a step that removed public or cross-reactive TCRs. Drawing on the MIRA antigens, annotated TCRs were analysed further at the level of specific ORF or position within ORF. Breadth was defined as the number of annotated unique rearrangements divided by the total number of unique productive rearrangements, and depth was defined as the summed frequency of the annotated unique rearrangements. TCR breadth was compared between groups using two-sided Wilcoxon rank-sum tests. TCRdb took this table from immuneACCESS and kept in-frame rearrangements with V and J called. Such tables lack part of the clones; where checked against another copy, unresolved V genes explain under half of the gap, and the rest is unexplained. The V and J calls and clone size are taken from that table; D and trimming were inferred from the DNA. Here the sample has 350,000 to 450,000 clones; roughly 91% occur a single time. About 3% of the sample is in the top ten clones.

The label giving this sample's treatment or condition can be read as: some 19 received Ad26.COV2.S at low or high dose, single or two shots; roughly five received placebo; per-sample allocation not given. Repertoires of vaccine and placebo recipients were sequenced from samples taken on day 63 after the first injection. Between 29 July and 7 August 2020, Cohort 1b enrolled about 27 adults aged 18-55 years at one site in Boston, USA. Ad26.COV2.S consisted of a replication-incompetent adenovirus type 26 vector by which a prefusion-stabilized SARS-CoV-2 spike protein from the original Wuhan strain was expressed. The CDR3 numbers 16 residues from cysteine through phenylalanine. Here the CDR3 DNA is all that survives: 48 bases in frame from base 1. V gives up 3 bases and J gives up 1 base, and the segment between their germline ends measures 15 bases. The germline V gene sets CDR1 to SGDLS and CDR2 to YYNGEE.

What the work shows at the level of the full study, not this receptor alone: It was noted by the authors that total T cell responses may have been underestimated by the TCR breadth and depth analyses. Substantial breadth of spike-specific CD8+ and CD4+ T cell responses was reported after vaccination. The study was not powered to compare responses between vaccine doses or regimens. Vaccine and placebo recipients had similar non-spike TCR breadth, a finding consistent with the vaccine containing only spike. Ad26.COV2.S recipients had higher spike-specific TCR breadth than placebo recipients (P = 0.0014).

Of note for this clone: The antigen this receptor binds is unknown. Base qualities are missing; no much larger clone stands one base away.

Material: peripheral blood, obtained in a trial of Ad26.COV2.S vaccine versus placebo. The TCR sequence derives from a person between 18 and 65 years old who received the Ad26.COV2.S COVID-19 vaccine or a placebo. The receptor chain draws on TRBV9 and TRBJ2-3; the D gene is possibly TRBD1, with 6 bases matching. The CDR3 corresponds to CASSAQKQGRTDTQYF. The nucleotides are TGTGCCAGCAGCGCCCAAAAACAGGGACGCACAGATACGCAGTATTTT.